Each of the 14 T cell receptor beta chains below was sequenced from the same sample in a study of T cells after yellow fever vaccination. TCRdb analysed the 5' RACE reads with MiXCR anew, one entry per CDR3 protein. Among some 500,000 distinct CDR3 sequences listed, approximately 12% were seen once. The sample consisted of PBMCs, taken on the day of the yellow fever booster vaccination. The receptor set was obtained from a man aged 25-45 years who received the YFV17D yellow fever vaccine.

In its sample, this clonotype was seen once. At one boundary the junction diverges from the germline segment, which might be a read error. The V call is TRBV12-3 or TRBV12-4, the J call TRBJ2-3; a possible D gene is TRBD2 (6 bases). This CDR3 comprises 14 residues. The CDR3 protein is CASSSGLSTDTRYF. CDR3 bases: TGTGCCAGCAGTTCGGGACTGAGCACAGATACGCGGTATTTT.

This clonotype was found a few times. In DNA form, the CDR3 reads TGCAGTGCTAGACCGAACACTGAAGCTTTCTTT. Protein sequence: CSARPNTEAFF. The V and J genes are TRBV20-1 and TRBJ1-1, with D hard to call. The V end was cut by 2 bases, the J end by 1 base, with 2 bases between. From germline, CDR1 is DFQATT and CDR2 SNEGSKA (reference sequence). This CDR3 is built from 11 residues.

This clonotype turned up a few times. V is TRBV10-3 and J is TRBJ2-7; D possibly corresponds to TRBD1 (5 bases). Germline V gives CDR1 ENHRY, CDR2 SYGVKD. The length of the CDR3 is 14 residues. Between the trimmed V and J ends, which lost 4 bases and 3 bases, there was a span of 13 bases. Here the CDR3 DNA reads TGTGCCATCAGTGGGGGCCTCGAAGGCTACGAGCAGTACTTC. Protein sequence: CAISGGLEGYEQYF.

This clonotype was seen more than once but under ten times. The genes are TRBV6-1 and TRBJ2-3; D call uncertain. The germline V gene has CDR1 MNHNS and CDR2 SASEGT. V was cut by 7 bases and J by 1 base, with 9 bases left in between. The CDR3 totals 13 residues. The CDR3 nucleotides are TGTGCCAGCACCGTGGACGGCACAGATACGCAGTATTTT. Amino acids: CASTVDGTDTQYF.

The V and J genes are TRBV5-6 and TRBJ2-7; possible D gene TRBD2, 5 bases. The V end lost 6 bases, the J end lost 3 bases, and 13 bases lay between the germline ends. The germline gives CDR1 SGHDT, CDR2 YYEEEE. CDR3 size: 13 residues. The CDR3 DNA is TGTGCCAGCACTAGCACCCCCAACTACGAGCAGTACTTC. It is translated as CASTSTPNYEQYF.

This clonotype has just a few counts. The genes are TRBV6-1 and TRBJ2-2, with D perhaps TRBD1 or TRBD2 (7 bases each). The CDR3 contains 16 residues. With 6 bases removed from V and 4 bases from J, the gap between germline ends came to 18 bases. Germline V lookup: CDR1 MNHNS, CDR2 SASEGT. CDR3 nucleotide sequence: TGTGCCAGCAGACCTCAGGGGGGGTCCTTCACCGGGGAGCTGTTTTTT. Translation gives CASRPQGGSFTGELFF.

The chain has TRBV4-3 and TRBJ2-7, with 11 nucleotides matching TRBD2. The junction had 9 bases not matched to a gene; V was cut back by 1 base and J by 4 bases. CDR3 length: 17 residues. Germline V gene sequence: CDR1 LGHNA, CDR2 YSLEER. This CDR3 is CASSQVETSGSGYEQYF. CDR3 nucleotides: TGCGCCAGCAGCCAAGTCGAAACTAGCGGGAGTGGGTACGAGCAGTACTTC.

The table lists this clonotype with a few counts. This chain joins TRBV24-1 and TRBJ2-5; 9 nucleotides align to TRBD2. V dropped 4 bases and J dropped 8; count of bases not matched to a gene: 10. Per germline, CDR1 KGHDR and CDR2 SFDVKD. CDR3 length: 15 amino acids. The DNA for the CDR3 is TGTGCCACCAGTGACCCAGCGGGAGGCGTCACCACCCAGTACTTC. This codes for CATSDPAGGVTTQYF.

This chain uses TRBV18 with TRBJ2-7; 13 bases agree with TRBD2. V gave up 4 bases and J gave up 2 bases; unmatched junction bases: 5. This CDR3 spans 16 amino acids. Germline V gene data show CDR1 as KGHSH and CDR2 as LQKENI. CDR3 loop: CASSRGLAGVTYEQYF. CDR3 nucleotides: TGTGCCAGCTCACGCGGACTAGCGGGAGTAACCTACGAGCAGTACTTC.

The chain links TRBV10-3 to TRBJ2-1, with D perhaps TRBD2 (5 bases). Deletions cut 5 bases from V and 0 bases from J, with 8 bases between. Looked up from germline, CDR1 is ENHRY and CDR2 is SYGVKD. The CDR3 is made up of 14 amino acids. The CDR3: CAISRGDSYNEQFF. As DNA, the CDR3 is TGTGCCATCAGTCGGGGAGACTCCTACAATGAGCAGTTCTTC.

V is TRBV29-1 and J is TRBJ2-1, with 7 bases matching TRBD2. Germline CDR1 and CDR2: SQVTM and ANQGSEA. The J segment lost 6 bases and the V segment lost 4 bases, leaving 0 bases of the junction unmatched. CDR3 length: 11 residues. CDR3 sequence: CSVGGGNEQFF. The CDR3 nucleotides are TGCAGCGTTGGGGGGGGCAATGAGCAGTTCTTC.

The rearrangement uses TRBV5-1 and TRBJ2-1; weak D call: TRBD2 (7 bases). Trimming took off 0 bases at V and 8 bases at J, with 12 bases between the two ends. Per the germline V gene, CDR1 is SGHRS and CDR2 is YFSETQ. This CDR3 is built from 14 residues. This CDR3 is CASSLEGGPDEQFF. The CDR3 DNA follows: TGCGCCAGCAGCTTGGAGGGGGGGCCAGATGAGCAGTTCTTC.

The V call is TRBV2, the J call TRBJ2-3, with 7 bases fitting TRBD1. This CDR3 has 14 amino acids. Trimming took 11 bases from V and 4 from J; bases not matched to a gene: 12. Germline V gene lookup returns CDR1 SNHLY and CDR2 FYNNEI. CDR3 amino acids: CAHLGQVEADTQYF. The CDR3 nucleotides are TGTGCCCACTTAGGACAGGTAGAAGCAGATACGCAGTATTTT.

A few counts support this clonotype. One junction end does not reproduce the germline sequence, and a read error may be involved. CDR3 region: CASSLAGGLQYEQYF. CDR3 bases: TGTGCCAGCAGTCTAGCGGGGGGACTTCAATACGAGCAGTACTTC. The V call is TRBV12-3 or TRBV12-4, the J call TRBJ2-7; the match to TRBD2 covers 11 bases. This CDR3 has 15 residues.